This T cell receptor beta chain was found in a study of vaccination effects on CD4 cells after COVID-19. Study-wide background: The study sampled a couple of convalescent patients 16 days and one week before vaccination.

Points on this clone: The antigen is not known.

Viral peptide pool expansion of antigen-specific CD4+ T cells preceded sequencing in the ViraFEST assay. Culture lasted roughly 9 days before CD4+ T cell isolation. PCR-confirmed SARS-CoV-2 infection occurred in the person between March and December 2020. The CDR3 has 13 amino acids. The germline V gene encodes CDR1 MNHEY and CDR2 SVGAGI. Trimming took off 5 bases at V and 4 bases at J, with 11 bases between the two ends. Profiling relied on immunoSEQ multiplex PCR, and the TCRdb table lists in-frame clones only, not all of them. The data show about 45,000 clones, with 75% seen just once and around 30% held by the top ten.

This TCR derives from a human donor who had a prior SARS-CoV-2 infection. The input for sequencing was CD4+ T cells from PBMCs cultured with a peptide pool, taken before COVID-19 vaccination. The V gene is TRBV6-5, the J gene TRBJ1-1, with D perhaps TRBD1 (5 bases). The CDR3 DNA reads as TGTGCCAGCAGTCATCTCGGGGGCACTGAAGCTTTCTTT. Amino acids: CASSHLGGTEAFF.